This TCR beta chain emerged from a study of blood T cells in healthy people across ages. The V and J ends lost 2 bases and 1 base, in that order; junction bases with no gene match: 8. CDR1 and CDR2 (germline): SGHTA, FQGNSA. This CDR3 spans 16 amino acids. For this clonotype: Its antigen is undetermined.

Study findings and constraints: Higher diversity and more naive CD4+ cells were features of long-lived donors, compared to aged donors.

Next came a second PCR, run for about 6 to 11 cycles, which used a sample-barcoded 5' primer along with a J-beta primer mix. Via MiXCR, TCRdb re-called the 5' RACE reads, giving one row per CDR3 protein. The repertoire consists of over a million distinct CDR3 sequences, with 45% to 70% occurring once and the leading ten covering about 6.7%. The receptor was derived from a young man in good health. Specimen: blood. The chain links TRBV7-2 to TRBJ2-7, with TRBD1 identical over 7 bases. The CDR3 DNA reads TGTGCCAGCAGCTTAACCAGACAGGGCGCGTCCTACGAGCAGTACTTC. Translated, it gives CASSLTRQGASYEQYF.